The clone carrying this TCR beta chain was seen a handful of times. Its antigen is unknown. Genomic DNA, the template, was used for profiling of the TCR beta VDJ and CDR3. Via MiXCR, TCRdb re-called the reads, giving one row per CDR3 protein. The sample yields around 430,000 distinct CDR3 sequences, more than 25% seen once. These data belong to a study of CD8+CD57+ T cells in acquired aplastic anemia. Study-wide points: With respect to CD8+ Simpson's diversity, patients and controls did not differ significantly. Researchers report that around 31 CD8+ CDR3 sequences appeared in both patients and controls.

Patients chosen for sequencing had CD8+CD57+ cells that had expanded, as shown by flow cytometry. The CDR3 is 18 amino acids. V gave up 5 bases and J gave up 5 bases; unmatched junction bases: 12. Per the germline V gene, CDR1 is SGHVS and CDR2 is FNYEAQ. The clonotype comes from a human donor with aplastic anemia. The chain joins TRBV7-6 to TRBJ2-5; 15 positions match TRBD2. The sample was sorted CD4+, CD8+, or CD8+CD57+ T cells (not recorded which) from PBMCs. This CDR3 reads CASSQILGLAGGHETQYF. CDR3 DNA sequence: TGTGCCAGCAGCCAAATCCTCGGACTAGCGGGAGGGCATGAGACCCAGTACTTC.